This TCR beta chain was retrieved from a study of beta chain features in type 1 diabetes. Isolated RNA was reverse transcribed in full, so expressed TCRB transcripts were sequenced. Sequencing used immunoSEQ multiplex PCR; TCRdb keeps in-frame clones, though not all of them. The sample records around 360,000 clones, around an eighth being singletons. The length of the CDR3 is 13 residues. V dropped 9 bases and J dropped 1 base, with 13 bases sitting between them. The germline gives CDR1 LNHDA, CDR2 SQIVND (reference sequence). Heparinised blood was drawn once per donor, averaging around 120 mL. The authors sorted CD4+ naive, central memory, regulatory and stem cell-like memory cells via CD45RO/CCR7/CD25/CD127/CD95/CD27. General study points: Insertions were fewer and deletions more numerous at VDJ junctions in type 1 diabetes patients. All four CD4+ subsets from Type 1 diabetes patients carried moderately but significantly shorter TCRB CDR3s.

On this clone: Its specificity is unknown. Other DNA sequences in the same sample also yield this CDR3.

V gene TRBV19 combines with J gene TRBJ2-7, with D tentatively TRBD2 (5 bases). The TCR sequence derives from a woman younger than 30 with type 1 diabetes. The material sequenced was naive CD4+ T cells from blood. The chain's CDR3 is CASRTSGSYEQYF. The CDR3 region has the DNA TGTGCCAGCCGTACTTCGGGGTCCTACGAGCAGTACTTC. Based on the CDR3 plus reference TRBV19 and TRBJ2-7, the full variable domain is DGGITQSPKYLFRKEGQNVTLSCEQNLNHDAMYWYRQDPGQGLRLIYYSQIVNDFQKGDIAEGYSVSREKKESFPLTVTSAQKNPTAFYLCASRTSGSYEQYFGPGTRLTVT.